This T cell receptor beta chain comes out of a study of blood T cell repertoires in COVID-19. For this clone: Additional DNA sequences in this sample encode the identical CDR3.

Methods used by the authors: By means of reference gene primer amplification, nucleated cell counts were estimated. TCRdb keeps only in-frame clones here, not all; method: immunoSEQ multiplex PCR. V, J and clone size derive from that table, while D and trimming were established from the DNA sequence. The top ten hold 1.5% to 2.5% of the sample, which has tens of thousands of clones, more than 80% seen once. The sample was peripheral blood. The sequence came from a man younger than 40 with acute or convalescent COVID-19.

Here the CDR3 DNA reads TGCGCCAGCAGCCAATCCGACAGAAGCAATCAGCCCCAGCATTTT. It specifies CASSQSDRSNQPQHF. This chain uses TRBV4-1 with TRBJ1-5; TRBD1 is a possible D gene (5 bases). The germline V gene encodes CDR1 MGHRA and CDR2 YSYEKL. Trimming took 2 bases from V and 1 from J, leaving 9 bases between them. The CDR3 runs to 15 residues.